This TCR beta chain came from a study of cytomegalovirus exposure and HLA in healthy donors. Study-wide points: Among TCR beta chains, those listed as cytomegalovirus-associated numbered 164. TCR beta V- and J-gene trimming was later associated with a missense DCLRE1C variant. High sensitivity and specificity were reportedly achieved when the classifier diagnosed cytomegalovirus status.

Primers: 60 Vbeta forward and 13 Jbeta reverse. The method was immunoSEQ multiplex PCR; TCRdb's version includes in-frame clones alone and lacks a portion of them. In the table there are approximately 72,000 clones, 65% to 70% of which are singletons. Germline CDR1 is MNHNS and CDR2 is SASEGT. The V end was cut by 1 base, the J end by 0 bases, with 12 bases between. This CDR3 comprises 16 residues. Turning to this clone: The antigen is undetermined.

The donors, nominally healthy at sampling, likely had unrecorded immune exposures. Input material: PBMCs. The rearrangement links TRBV6-1 to TRBJ1-2, with D tentatively TRBD1 (5 bases). This receptor was identified in a man aged 35-49 years in good health and CMV-seropositive. CDR3 sequence (DNA): TGTGCCAGCAGTGAAGGTCAGGGCACCTCTAACTATGGCTACACCTTC. The encoded protein is CASSEGQGTSNYGYTF.